One and the same sample provided the 17 T cell receptor beta chains below, sequenced in a study of OX40 agonist ivuxolimab in advanced cancers. TCRdb's table, derived via immunoSEQ multiplex PCR, lists solely in-frame clones and lacks some. The data show about 50,000 clones, 65% to 85% seen once. The sample here was CD4+ or CD8+ T cells sorted from blood, taken in a trial of the OX40 agonist ivuxolimab. Source of these receptors: an adult with an advanced solid tumor such as melanoma, head and neck, liver or kidney cancer.

The chain uses TRBV11-3 and TRBJ2-5, with D tentatively TRBD2 (6 bases). The length of the CDR3 is 16 residues. Per germline, CDR1 SGHNT and CDR2 YENEEA. The V end was cut by 4 bases, the J end by 5 bases, with 20 bases between. CDR3 in amino acids: CASSSHPGLEGETQYF. The DNA of the CDR3 is TGTGCCAGCAGCTCACATCCGGGACTGGAGGGTGAGACCCAGTACTTC.

The J gene is TRBJ2-7, the V gene TRBV19, with D tentatively TRBD1 (6 bases). The CDR3 extends over 14 amino acids. In germline, CDR1 is LNHDA, CDR2 SQIVND (reference sequence). V lost 6 bases to trimming and J lost 0 bases, with 12 bases between them. CDR3 nucleotides: TGTGCCAGTAGGTCGGTGGGGGCCTCCTACGAGCAGTACTTC. Protein: CASRSVGASYEQYF.

This clone was counted once. The chain links TRBV2 to TRBJ2-5, with 9 bases matching TRBD2. Per the germline V gene, CDR1 is SNHLY and CDR2 is FYNNEI. The CDR3 length is 11 residues. V was clipped by 6 bases and J by 12 bases; unmatched bases: 5. CDR3 protein: CASSSSGVEYF. CDR3 coding DNA: TGTGCCAGCAGCTCTAGCGGGGTCGAGTACTTC.

The gene calls are TRBV9 and TRBJ2-7; 10 positions match TRBD2. The ends lost 3 bases at V and 2 bases at J; junction bases unmatched: 5. The germline V gene encodes CDR1 SGDLS and CDR2 YYNGEE. The length of the CDR3 is 15 residues. CDR3 in amino acids: CASSALAGAAYEQYF. In DNA form, the CDR3 reads TGTGCCAGCAGCGCCCTAGCGGGGGCCGCCTACGAGCAGTACTTC.

In this sample, this clone turned up once. The chain has TRBV7-2 and TRBJ1-5, with 8 bases identical to TRBD1. Trimming removed 6 bases from V and 9 bases from J; junction bases left unmatched: 10. This CDR3 has 14 amino acids. CDR1 and CDR2 (germline): SGHTA, FQGNSA. CDR3 loop: CASRPGQERSPQHF. In DNA, the CDR3 is TGTGCCAGCAGACCGGGACAGGAGCGATCGCCCCAGCATTTT.

The chain has TRBV18 and TRBJ1-2, with unresolved D. Trimming stripped 1 base from V and 5 bases from J, with 11 bases between. Germline V lookup: CDR1 KGHSH, CDR2 LQKENI. The CDR3 extends over 14 amino acids. CDR3 sequence: CASSPRAENYGYTF. CDR3 nucleotides: TGTGCCAGCTCACCACGTGCAGAAAATTATGGCTACACCTTC. The full variable domain, completed using reference TRBV18 and TRBJ1-2, is NAGVMQNPRHLVRRRGQEARLRCSPMKGHSHVYWYRQLPEEGLKFMVYLQKENIIDESGMPKERFSAEFPKEGPSILRIQQVVRGDSAAYFCASSPRAENYGYTFGSGTRLTVV.

The chain has TRBV10-2 and TRBJ1-5, with a weak D call TRBD1 (5 bases). The germline CDR1 and CDR2 sequences are WSHSY and SAAADI. The V and J ends lost 8 bases and 6 bases respectively, with 17 bases between them. The CDR3 runs to 14 residues. CDR3 in DNA: TGCGCCAGCGGGGGACCCCAGGCAGGTCAGCCCCAGCATTTT. It specifies CASGGPQAGQPQHF.

The chain employs TRBV5-1 and TRBJ2-1, with 10 bases identical to TRBD2. The CDR3 length is 16 residues. Trimming cost V 4 bases and J 7 bases; bases outside gene matches: 11. CDR1 is SGHRS, CDR2 YFSETQ, per germline. The CDR3 sequence is CASSQNPSGGLNEQFF. The CDR3 DNA reads as TGCGCCAGCAGCCAGAACCCTAGCGGGGGCCTGAATGAGCAGTTCTTC.

This clone was found once. The J gene is TRBJ1-1, the V gene TRBV6-1, with D possibly TRBD1 on 5 matching bases. V lost 1 base and J lost 5, with 8 bases in between. This CDR3 comprises 13 residues. CDR1 and CDR2 (germline): MNHNS, SASEGT. The CDR3 spells CASSEEGRTEAFF. CDR3 sequence (DNA): TGTGCCAGCAGTGAAGAGGGGAGGACTGAAGCTTTCTTT.

V usage is TRBV10-3 and J usage is TRBJ1-2; D is undetermined. Between the trimmed V and J ends, which lost 3 bases and 4 bases, there was a span of 9 bases. The V gene's germline CDR1 is ENHRY and CDR2 SYGVKD. The CDR3 totals 13 residues. The CDR3 DNA sequence: TGTGCCATCAGTGAAAGTAGAGGCTATGGCTACACCTTC. Its protein product is CAISESRGYGYTF.

The V gene is TRBV30, the J gene TRBJ2-7; possibly TRBD1 for D (6 bases). Germline V gene sequence: CDR1 GTSNPN, CDR2 SVGIG (reference sequence). The length of the CDR3 is 16 residues. Trimming stripped 2 bases from V and 2 bases from J, with 19 bases between. The CDR3 bases are TGTGCCTGGAGTTCCCGATCGACAGGCCGAACCTACGAGCAGTACTTC. Protein: CAWSSRSTGRTYEQYF.

In regard to this clone: One end of the junction is discordant with germline, which a read error may explain. The chain recombines TRBV27 with TRBJ1-2; maybe TRBD1 (6 bases). CDR1 is MNHEY and CDR2 is SMNVEV in the germline V gene (reference sequence). The CDR3 consists of 12 residues. The CDR3 spells CATPRGAYGHTF. The DNA for the CDR3 is TGTGCCACCCCTCGGGGGGCCTATGGCCACACCTTC.

The gene calls are TRBV9 and TRBJ1-3; weak D call: TRBD1 (5 bases). Per germline, CDR1 SGDLS and CDR2 YYNGEE. Trimming stripped 2 bases from V and 0 bases from J, with 15 bases between. This CDR3 comprises 17 residues. Here the CDR3 reads CASSVTGTSSSGNTIYF. The CDR3 DNA follows: TGTGCCAGCAGCGTCACAGGAACCTCGAGCTCTGGAAACACCATATATTTT.

The chain recombines TRBV10-3 with TRBJ1-1; D remains unclear. CDR1 and CDR2 from the germline V gene are ENHRY and SYGVKD. Trimming took 4 bases from V and 7 from J, leaving 13 bases between them. This CDR3 comprises 13 residues. CDR3 coding DNA: TGTGCCATCAGTGTTAATGGAGACAATGAAGCTTTCTTT. Translating it yields CAISVNGDNEAFF.

The gene calls are TRBV6-1 and TRBJ1-1; possibly TRBD1 for D (5 bases). V lost 6 bases to trimming and J lost 3 bases, with 8 bases between them. This CDR3 spans 12 amino acids. The germline V gene encodes CDR1 MNHNS and CDR2 SASEGT. DNA for the CDR3: TGTGCCAGCAGACTGGGGGACACTGAAGCTTTCTTT. Amino acid sequence: CASRLGDTEAFF.

For this clone: This CDR3 is also generated by other DNA sequences in the sample. J is TRBJ1-1 and V is TRBV6-6; D is unresolved. Looked up from germline, CDR1 is MNHNY and CDR2 is SVGAGI (reference sequence). Trimming removed 6 bases at V and 0 bases at J, with 8 bases between. The CDR3 consists of 13 residues. CDR3 DNA sequence: TGTGCCAGCAGAGCTGCTATGAACACTGAAGCTTTCTTT. It translates to CASRAAMNTEAFF.

The chain links TRBV5-5 to TRBJ1-2; D is undetermined. CDR3 size: 14 residues. CDR1 is SGHKS, CDR2 YYEKEE, per germline (reference sequence). V gave up 5 bases and J gave up 2 bases, with 13 bases separating them. The CDR3 coding sequence is TGTGCCAGCAGTACTTGGGGATCCAACTATGGCTACACCTTC. It codes for CASSTWGSNYGYTF. Looking up the rest from reference TRBV5-5 and TRBJ1-2 gives the full variable domain: DAGVTQSPTHLIKTRGQQVTLRCSPISGHKSVSWYQQVLGQGPQFIFQYYEKEERGRGNFPDRFSARQFPNYSSELNVNALLLGDSALYLCASSTWGSNYGYTFGSGTRLTVV.